These 20 T cell receptor beta chains were all obtained from the same sample, sequenced in a study of cytomegalovirus exposure and HLA in healthy donors. Both 60 Vbeta primers and 13 Jbeta primers went into the PCR. Produced via immunoSEQ multiplex PCR; TCRdb's table is partial and in-frame only. The sample consists of roughly 160,000 clones, 65% to 80% of them appearing once. Input material: PBMCs. These receptors were collected from a woman between 50 and 59 years old in good health and CMV-seropositive.

This clone showed up just a few times. The chain combines TRBV5-1 with TRBJ1-1, with 7 bases lining up with TRBD1. The V gene's germline CDR1 is SGHRS and CDR2 YFSETQ. The CDR3 loop spans 15 amino acids. The J segment lost 1 base and the V segment lost 1 base, leaving 4 bases of the junction unmatched. CDR3 in amino acids: CASSLFTGANTEAFF. The DNA of the CDR3 is TGCGCCAGCAGCTTGTTTACAGGGGCGAACACTGAAGCTTTCTTT.

This clone has just a few counts. This rearrangement joins TRBV19 to TRBJ2-7; D possibly corresponds to TRBD1 (6 bases). V lost 3 bases, J lost 6 bases, and 12 bases lay in between. CDR1 and CDR2 (germline): LNHDA, SQIVND (reference sequence). This CDR3 region has 13 residues. The CDR3, as DNA: TGTGCCAGTAGTATGCAGGGGAAGAGCGAGCAGTACTTC. Translating gives CASSMQGKSEQYF.

The rearrangement links TRBV4-2 to TRBJ2-2, with 7 bases fitting TRBD2. The CDR3 contains 16 residues. Per germline, CDR1 LGHNA and CDR2 YNFKEQ. V shed 0 bases, J shed 1 base, and the junction held 2 bases outside the gene matches. CDR3 in amino acids: CASSQELAGNTGELFF. DNA of the CDR3: TGTGCCAGCAGCCAAGAGTTAGCGGGGAACACCGGGGAGCTGTTTTTT.

The chain has TRBV13 and TRBJ1-1; the match to TRBD1 covers 10 bases. Germline values: CDR1 PRHDT, CDR2 FYEKMQ (reference sequence). V was pared by 4 bases and J by 11 bases, with 25 bases of the junction left unmatched. This CDR3 spans 19 amino acids. The CDR3 sequence is CASSSLGRQGAYTGGLAFF. The DNA of the CDR3 is TGTGCCAGCAGCTCCCTAGGGAGACAGGGGGCGTACACTGGGGGGCTTGCTTTCTTT.

This clone appeared a few times. At one boundary the junction diverges from the germline segment, which might be a read error. V is TRBV10-3 and J is TRBJ2-6, with D maybe TRBD2 (6 bases). CDR1 and CDR2 (germline): ENHRY, SYGVKD. The CDR3 runs to 17 residues. The chain's CDR3 is CAISAGGTFSGANGLTF. The CDR3, as DNA: TGTGCCATCAGTGCTGGCGGGACTTTCTCTGGGGCCAACGGCCTGACTTTC.

With respect to this clone: One end of the junction fails to match germline, which may point to a read error. The rearrangement uses TRBV7-2 and TRBJ1-2; the match to TRBD1 covers 12 bases. Looked up from germline, CDR1 is SGHTA and CDR2 is FQGNSA. CDR3 length: 18 residues. CDR3 DNA sequence: TGTGCCGGCAGCTTAGGAGGGGGACAGGGGGCCGGAGTCTATGGCTACACCTTC. Encoded protein: CAGSLGGGQGAGVYGYTF.

CDR3: CASSSSSGKKETQYF. The CDR3, as DNA: TGTGCCAGCAGCTCATCAAGCGGAAAAAAAGAGACCCAGTACTTC. This sequence joins TRBV5-4 and TRBJ2-5; D is possibly TRBD2 (5 bases). Trimming shortened V by 3 bases and J by 3 bases, and 15 bases separated the two germline ends. Looked up from germline, CDR1 is SGHNT and CDR2 is YYREEE (reference sequence). The length of the CDR3 is 15 residues.

V usage is TRBV7-3 and J usage is TRBJ2-1, with 7 bases that match TRBD2. The CDR3 length is 19 residues. The V segment lost 1 base and the J segment 1 base; nucleotides outside the gene matches: 13. Per the germline V gene, CDR1 is SGHTA and CDR2 is FQGTGA. In nucleotides, the CDR3 is TGTGCCAGCAGCTTAAGAAGGGTCGGCGGGAGTAGTTCCTACAATGAGCAGTTCTTC. It specifies CASSLRRVGGSSSYNEQFF.

This clone has only a few counts. The V call is TRBV10-1, the J call TRBJ2-1; 8 nucleotides match TRBD2. Germline loops: CDR1 WNHNN, CDR2 SYGVQD (reference sequence). This CDR3 contains 13 residues. V trimming: 4 bases; J trimming: 9 bases; junction bases outside the gene matches: 5. CDR3 DNA sequence: TGCGCCAGCAGTGTCGGGAGGGTAGGTGAGCAGTTCTTC. Translated: CASSVGRVGEQFF.

The J gene is TRBJ1-3, the V gene TRBV9; D possibly corresponds to TRBD1 (5 bases). Per germline, CDR1 SGDLS and CDR2 YYNGEE. CDR3 length: 18 residues. The germline V and J ends were trimmed by 2 bases and 0 bases, with 18 bases remaining between them. In DNA, the CDR3 is TGTGCCAGCAGCGTCTCTTCCAGGGCCCATAGCTCTGGAAACACCATATATTTT. Translating gives CASSVSSRAHSSGNTIYF.

The chain joins TRBV18 to TRBJ1-5; 10 bases align to TRBD1. CDR3 size: 17 residues. With 4 bases clipped from V and 6 bases from J, the junction kept 12 bases outside the gene matches. CDR1 is KGHSH and CDR2 is LQKENI in the germline V gene. CDR3 region: CASSLTSGTGAGQPQHF. CDR3 sequence (DNA): TGTGCCAGCTCACTTACCTCCGGGACAGGGGCGGGTCAGCCCCAGCATTTT.

This chain connects TRBV9 to TRBJ1-5, with 7 positions matching TRBD1. V lost 4 bases to trimming and J lost 5 bases; unmatched junction nucleotides: 6. CDR1 SGDLS and CDR2 YYNGEE come from the germline V gene. The CDR3 contains 14 residues. Here the CDR3 DNA reads TGTGCCAGCAGCCCGGACAGGTTGTATCAGCCCCAGCATTTT. This codes for CASSPDRLYQPQHF.

Written as DNA, the CDR3 is TGCGCCAGCAGCCATGAGACAGAAAATCAGCCCCAGCATTTT. Protein sequence: CASSHETENQPQHF. The chain has TRBV4-3 and TRBJ1-5; tentatively, D is TRBD1 (5 bases). V lost 3 bases to trimming and J lost 4 bases, with 10 bases between them. From germline, CDR1 is LGHNA and CDR2 YSLEER. The CDR3 contains 14 residues.

The chain uses TRBV30 and TRBJ2-7; possible D gene TRBD2, 6 bases. Trimming stripped 2 bases from V and 2 bases from J, with 13 bases between. Germline V lookup: CDR1 GTSNPN, CDR2 SVGIG (reference sequence). This CDR3 has 14 residues. DNA for the CDR3: TGTGCCTGGAGTACGGGGCGGGGACCCTACGAGCAGTACTTC. Protein product: CAWSTGRGPYEQYF.

The V gene is TRBV25-1, the J gene TRBJ2-2, with 10 bases lining up with TRBD1. With V trimmed by 1 base and J by 1 base, 0 bases remained unmatched. This CDR3 spans 16 amino acids. CDR1 is MGHDK, CDR2 SYGVNS, per germline. CDR3 DNA: TGTGCCAGCAGTGAATGGGACAGGGGGAACACCGGGGAGCTGTTTTTT. Translated: CASSEWDRGNTGELFF. The full variable domain, with the rest looked up from reference TRBV25-1 and TRBJ2-2, is EADIYQTPRYLVIGTGKKITLECSQTMGHDKMYWYQQDPGMELHLIHYSYGVNSTEKGDLSSESTVSRIRTEHFPLTLESARPSHTSQYLCASSEWDRGNTGELFFGEGSRLTVL.

This clone was counted only a few times. The chain has TRBV28 and TRBJ1-5; 8 positions match TRBD1. The CDR3 contains 19 residues. Germline CDR1 MDHEN, CDR2 SYDVKM. The V segment lost 6 bases and the J segment 0 bases; nucleotides outside the gene matches: 16. The CDR3 protein is CASSPLPGQAPYSNQPQHF. CDR3 DNA: TGTGCCAGCAGCCCCCTTCCGGGACAGGCGCCATATAGCAATCAGCCCCAGCATTTT.

In this sample, this clone turned up a few times. The J gene is TRBJ2-2, the V gene TRBV6-5, with D uncertain. Per the germline V gene, CDR1 is MNHEY and CDR2 is SVGAGI. This CDR3 spans 12 amino acids. V shed 8 bases and J shed 3 bases, with 7 bases lying between them. In nucleotides, the CDR3 is TGTGCCAGCGGGCTCTACACCGGGGAGCTGTTTTTT. Amino acid sequence: CASGLYTGELFF.

The gene calls are TRBV11-3 and TRBJ1-1; 8 bases fit TRBD1. V was clipped by 1 base and J by 1 base; unmatched bases: 5. Germline V lookup: CDR1 SGHNT, CDR2 YENEEA. The CDR3 runs to 16 residues. The CDR3 sequence: CASSLVRDRRNTEAFF. CDR3 bases: TGTGCCAGCAGCTTAGTCCGGGACAGGAGGAACACTGAAGCTTTCTTT.

The genes are TRBV5-1 and TRBJ2-1, with 8 bases lining up with TRBD1. Germline V gene sequence: CDR1 SGHRS, CDR2 YFSETQ. The CDR3 loop spans 15 amino acids. V shed 2 bases, J shed 2 bases, and the junction held 3 bases outside the gene matches. CDR3 DNA sequence: TGCGCCAGCAGCTTACAGGGGGATGCCTACAATGAGCAGTTCTTC. Its translation is CASSLQGDAYNEQFF.

This chain uses TRBV5-1 with TRBJ2-3; 8 nucleotides agree with TRBD1. The CDR3 length is 16 residues. Germline-derived CDR1 and CDR2 are SGHRS and YFSETQ. Trimming removed 0 bases from V and 4 bases from J; junction bases left unmatched: 7. The CDR3 region has the DNA TGCGCCAGCAGCTTGGCCCAGGGGGCGTCGGCAGATACGCAGTATTTT. As protein: CASSLAQGASADTQYF. Full variable domain (rest looked up from reference TRBV5-1 and TRBJ2-3): KAGVTQTPRYLIKTRGQQVTLSCSPISGHRSVSWYQQTPGQGLQFLFEYFSETQRNKGNFPGRFSGRQFSNSRSEMNVSTLELGDSALYLCASSLAQGASADTQYFGPGTRLTVL.